This T cell receptor (beta chain) was observed in a study of shared clonotypes between healthy human individuals. In replicate PCRs of sorted subsets, approximately 210 ng DNA, about 29,000 T cell genomes, was used. Clones were read by immunoSEQ multiplex PCR, and TCRdb kept only the in-frame ones, dropping some. The table has hundreds of thousands of clones, 92% seen once. A note on this clone: Its antigen is unknown.

Naive CD8 populations comprised CD45RO-negative cells positively selected for CCR7, excluding terminally differentiated effector memory CD45RA+ cells. Study observations and caveats: Represented diversity (both genetic and exposure-history) was limited by the small number of donors.

Sequences were obtained from naive CD8+ T cells sorted from blood. The source is a man aged 25-45 years in good health.

The CDR3 DNA sequence: TGCGCCAGCAGCCGCAGGGAATCGAACACCGGGGAGCTGTTTTTT. Encoded protein: CASSRRESNTGELFF. The chain employs TRBV4-1 and TRBJ2-2; perhaps TRBD1 as D (5 bases). The V end lost 4 bases, the J end lost 0 bases, and 9 bases lay between the germline ends. This CDR3 is 15 amino acids long. From germline, CDR1 is MGHRA and CDR2 YSYEKL.